This TCR beta chain comes out of a study of identifying expanded T cells in peripheral blood. Study-level points and caveats: Approximately 2-week clone count variance significantly increased as total template count grew.

Comments on this clone: No antigen is known for it.

Per the germline V gene, CDR1 is SGHDN and CDR2 is FVKESK. The CDR3 consists of 16 residues. Between the trimmed V and J ends, which lost 3 bases and 5 bases, there was a span of 17 bases. Using immunoSEQ multiplex PCR, the repertoire was profiled, and TCRdb retains in-frame clones only, with some absent. The sample shows 75,000 to 95,000 clones, about 88% of them seen only once. The origin of this receptor is a person aged 18 to 75 in good health. The chain employs TRBV14 and TRBJ2-1; a weak D match, TRBD1 (5 bases). What was sequenced was blood. CDR3 protein: CASSQSGQLNNNEQFF. CDR3 coding DNA: TGTGCCAGCAGCCAGTCAGGGCAACTCAACAACAATGAGCAGTTCTTC.